This is a list of T cell receptor beta chains from one sample in a study of OX40 agonist ivuxolimab in advanced cancers. Only in-frame clones appear in the TCRdb table, and some are missing; sequencing was by immunoSEQ multiplex PCR. Here the sample spans some 41,000 clones, roughly 93% being singletons. The specimen comprised CD4+ or CD8+ T cells sorted from blood, sampled in a trial of the OX40 agonist ivuxolimab. Source of these receptors: an adult with an advanced solid tumor such as melanoma, head and neck, liver or kidney cancer. The CDR3 runs from the conserved cysteine through the conserved F or W. Fields, in order: J gene, D gene, clone size, V gene, CDR3 protein, CDR3 DNA. The D gene is left open where the match is weak. Clone size appears in some rows only: once, few, many, or a class for an expanded clone.

>TRBJ1-2|-|-|TRBV28
CASSPRGEGGDGYTF
TGTGCCAGCAGTCCTCGAGGGGAGGGGGGGGATGGCTACACCTTC
>TRBJ2-1|TRBD1|once|TRBV6-5
CASSYTHRGWHNEQFF
TGTGCCAGCAGTTACACACACAGGGGCTGGCACAATGAGCAGTTCTTC
>TRBJ2-7|-|once|TRBV6-5
CASTPRASYEQYF
TGTGCCAGCACCCCCAGAGCCTCCTACGAGCAGTACTTC
>TRBJ2-3|-|-|TRBV6-5
CASSYSGTDTQYF
TGTGCCAGCAGCTACTCGGGGACAGATACGCAGTATTTT
>TRBJ2-7|-|-|TRBV5-5
CASSQGPPMREQYF
TGTGCCAGCAGCCAGGGACCCCCAATGAGAGAGCAGTACTTC
>TRBJ2-1|TRBD2|-|TRBV6-6
CATRLAGDQFF
TGTGCCACCAGACTAGCGGGAGACCAGTTCTTC
>TRBJ2-5|-|-|TRBV29-1
CSVVGETQYF
TGCAGCGTTGTTGGGGAGACCCAGTACTTC
>TRBJ2-2|TRBD1|-|TRBV7-9
CASSLYRGGGELFF
TGTGCCAGCAGCTTGTACAGGGGTGGCGGGGAGCTGTTTTTT
>TRBJ2-1|TRBD2|-|TRBV7-8
CASSLEASGGEQFF
TGTGCCAGCAGCTTAGAGGCTAGCGGGGGCGAGCAGTTCTTC
>TRBJ2-7|-|-|TRBV20-1
CSASPGYEQYF
TGCAGTGCCTCGCCGGGCTACGAGCAGTACTTC
>TRBJ1-2|TRBD1|once|TRBV4-1
CASSQEPRGDYGYTF
TGCGCCAGCAGCCAAGAGCCCAGGGGGGACTATGGCTACACCTTC
>TRBJ1-4|-|once|TRBV2
CASTKQGGVSHTEKLFF
TGTGCCAGCACCAAGCAGGGCGGGGTGTCCCATACTGAAAAACTGTTTTTT
>TRBJ2-7|-|-|TRBV5-1
CASSPPAYEQYF
TGCGCCAGCAGCCCACCCGCCTACGAGCAGTACTTC
>TRBJ2-5|-|few|TRBV5-4
CASSLGREVQTQYF
TGTGCCAGCAGCTTGGGCAGGGAAGTGCAGACCCAGTACTTC
>TRBJ1-2|-|-|TRBV13
CASSLQGNRGYTF
TGTGCCAGCAGCCTACAGGGTAATCGTGGCTACACCTTC
>TRBJ2-7|TRBD2|-|TRBV6-1
CATESGTSGSQQYF
TGTGCCACCGAGTCAGGGACTAGCGGGAGCCAGCAGTACTTC
>TRBJ1-1|-|-|TRBV4-1
CASSHNQGEAFF
TGCGCCAGCAGCCACAACCAGGGGGAAGCTTTCTTT
>TRBJ2-7|TRBD2|-|TRBV7-9
CASSLSGGAGDEQYF
TGTGCCAGCAGCCTGAGCGGGGGGGCAGGAGACGAGCAGTACTTC
>TRBJ2-7|-|once|TRBV29-1
CSVESRGPTYEQYF
TGCAGCGTTGAAAGCAGGGGCCCTACCTACGAGCAGTACTTC
>TRBJ1-2|-|-|TRBV6-5
CASSETGPGYGYTF
TGTGCCAGCAGTGAAACAGGGCCAGGATATGGCTACACCTTC
>TRBJ1-4|TRBD1|-|TRBV18
CASSPRTGGDGEKLFF
TGTGCCAGCTCACCCCGGACAGGGGGAGACGGGGAAAAACTGTTTTTT
>TRBJ2-6|-|-|TRBV6-5
CASSTDSSGANVLTF
TGTGCCAGCAGCACGGACAGCTCTGGGGCCAACGTCCTGACTTTC
>TRBJ1-2|-|-|TRBV4-2
CASSQGQSYGYTF
TGTGCCAGCAGCCAGGGACAATCCTATGGCTACACCTTC
>TRBJ2-1|-|once|TRBV5-1
CASRPASSYNEQFF
TGCGCCAGCAGACCGGCCTCCTCCTACAATGAGCAGTTCTTC
>TRBJ2-1|TRBD2|-|TRBV4-1
CASSPQPGLAGEEQFF
TGCGCCAGCAGCCCCCAACCGGGACTAGCGGGAGAGGAGCAGTTCTTC
>TRBJ2-5|TRBD1|-|TRBV2
CASSETGQGAGETQYF
TGTGCCAGCAGTGAAACCGGACAGGGGGCGGGAGAGACCCAGTACTTC
>TRBJ2-3|TRBD2|-|TRBV6-9
CATPSGLAGVSDTQYF
TGTGCCACCCCGAGTGGACTAGCGGGAGTTTCAGATACGCAGTATTTT
>TRBJ2-4|TRBD2|-|TRBV10-3
CAISDPGGVAVGNIQYF
TGTGCCATCAGTGACCCGGGAGGGGTAGCTGTGGGGAACATTCAGTACTTC
>TRBJ2-5|TRBD1|-|TRBV28
CASSDPGQGAETQYF
TGTGCCAGCAGCGATCCGGGACAGGGGGCGGAGACCCAGTACTTC
>TRBJ2-5|TRBD2|once|TRBV6-5
CASSYGGGRWETQYF
TGTGCCAGCAGTTATGGCGGGGGGCGGTGGGAGACCCAGTACTTC
>TRBJ1-4|-|-|TRBV4-1
CASSQGGEKLFF
TGCGCCAGCAGCCAGGGAGGGGAAAAACTGTTTTTT
>TRBJ1-1|-|-|TRBV7-2
CASSLDPGVDTEAFF
TGTGCCAGCAGCTTAGATCCAGGGGTGGACACTGAAGCTTTCTTT
>TRBJ2-1|-|-|TRBV28
CASSFGSGNNPYNEQFF
TGTGCCAGCAGTTTTGGTAGCGGAAACAATCCCTACAATGAGCAGTTCTTC
>TRBJ2-5|TRBD1|-|TRBV7-9
CASSWSRDRGDQETQYF
TGTGCCAGCAGCTGGTCCCGGGACAGGGGCGACCAAGAGACCCAGTACTTC
>TRBJ1-2|-|-|TRBV19
CASGEVGYTF
TGTGCCAGTGGAGAGGTGGGCTACACCTTC
>TRBJ1-4|-|-|TRBV27
CASKSEGASFREKLFF
TGTGCCAGCAAGTCCGAAGGGGCGAGTTTCCGGGAAAAACTGTTTTTT
>TRBJ1-1|-|once|TRBV29-1
CRVDSTLGAFF
TGCAGGGTGGACTCCACTCTAGGGGCTTTCTTT
>TRBJ2-6|-|-|TRBV28
CASSWGSGANVLTF
TGTGCCAGCAGTTGGGGGTCAGGGGCCAACGTCCTGACTTTC
>TRBJ1-5|TRBD1|-|TRBV5-5
CASSLVTGDNQPQHF
TGTGCCAGCAGCTTGGTGACAGGGGATAATCAGCCCCAGCATTTT
>TRBJ2-7|TRBD1|-|TRBV15
CATSTGTGGAYEQYF
TGTGCCACCAGCACTGGGACAGGGGGAGCCTACGAGCAGTACTTC
>TRBJ1-2|TRBD1|few|TRBV6-1
CASSSTGTGYGYTF
TGTGCCAGCAGTAGTACCGGGACAGGGTATGGCTACACCTTC
>TRBJ2-2|-|-|TRBV19
CASSQGKRNTGELFF
TGTGCCAGTAGCCAGGGCAAAAGGAACACCGGGGAGCTGTTTTTT
>TRBJ2-3|-|-|TRBV7-6
CASSLDTYTDTQYF
TGTGCCAGCAGCTTAGACACCTACACAGATACGCAGTATTTT
>TRBJ1-1|-|-|TRBV4-1
CASSLDRVGSTEAFF
TGCGCCAGCAGCCTTGATCGGGTAGGTAGCACTGAAGCTTTCTTT
>TRBJ1-5|TRBD1|-|TRBV19
CASSIVDREGGYSNQPQHF
TGTGCCAGTAGTATAGTCGACAGGGAGGGGGGATATAGCAATCAGCCCCAGCATTTT
>TRBJ2-5|-|-|TRBV11-1
CASSLALAETTQYF
TGTGCCAGCAGCTTAGCACTAGCTGAGACGACCCAGTACTTC
>TRBJ1-5|TRBD1|-|TRBV18
CASSPRDSPIAGPQHF
TGTGCCAGCTCACCGCGGGACAGCCCCATAGCAGGTCCCCAGCATTTT
>TRBJ2-1|TRBD2|-|TRBV7-8
CASSLLAGRNEQFF
TGTGCCAGCAGCTTACTAGCGGGGAGGAATGAGCAGTTCTTC
>TRBJ2-1|-|-|TRBV20-1
CSALKINEQFF
TGCAGTGCTCTCAAAATTAATGAGCAGTTCTTC
>TRBJ2-1|TRBD2|-|TRBV7-2
CASSLAGGGLYNEQFF
TGTGCCAGCAGCTTAGCGGGCGGGGGGCTTTACAATGAGCAGTTCTTC
>TRBJ2-3|-|-|TRBV15
CATSGTFGTDTQYF
TGTGCCACCTCCGGGACCTTTGGCACAGATACGCAGTATTTT
>TRBJ2-3|-|-|TRBV5-5
CASSSALLPDTQYF
TGTGCCAGCAGCTCGGCCCTGTTGCCAGATACGCAGTATTTT
>TRBJ2-1|TRBD1|-|TRBV2
CASRDRANEQFF
TGTGCCAGCAGAGACAGGGCCAATGAGCAGTTCTTC